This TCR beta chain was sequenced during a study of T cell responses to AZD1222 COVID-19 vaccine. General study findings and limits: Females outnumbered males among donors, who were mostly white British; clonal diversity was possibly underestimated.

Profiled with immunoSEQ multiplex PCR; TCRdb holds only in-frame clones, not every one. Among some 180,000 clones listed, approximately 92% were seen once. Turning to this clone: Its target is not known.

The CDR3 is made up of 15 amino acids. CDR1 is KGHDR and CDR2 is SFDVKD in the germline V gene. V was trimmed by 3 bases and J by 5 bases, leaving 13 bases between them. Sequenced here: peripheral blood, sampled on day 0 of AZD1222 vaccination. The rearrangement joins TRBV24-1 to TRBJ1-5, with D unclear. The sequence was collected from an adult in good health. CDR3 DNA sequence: TGTGCCACCAGTGATACGGGCACGGCCGATCAGCCCCAGCATTTT. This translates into CATSDTGTADQPQHF.